This TCR beta chain was retrieved from a study of T cell repertoires in cytomegalovirus infection. Study at large: Matching HLA type and CMV infection were both indicated by public TCR beta signatures. Study-wide points: Within the response measured ex vivo, HLA-C-restricted CMV-specific TCR beta clonotypes were dominant. Cumulative public TCR beta family frequency identified CMV carriers with the relevant HLA.

This CDR3 spans 16 amino acids. The ends lost 2 bases at V and 2 bases at J; junction bases unmatched: 5. Germline CDR1 and CDR2: SGHTA and FQGNSA. TCRdb re-derived calls from the reads in MiXCR, one entry per CDR3 protein. The data show over 100,000 distinct CDR3 sequences, 10% seen once. This clonotype was observed many times. Its target is unknown. The clonotype originates from a human donor in good health (CMV status not recorded). Some clones in this sample may be carry-over from other donors' samples. The sequencing sample was made of PBMCs, sequenced either directly or after in vitro stimulation (not recorded which). The chain links TRBV7-2 to TRBJ2-3, with TRBD2 matching over 9 bases. DNA for the CDR3: TGTGCCAGCAGCTTATTATCTAGCGGGGTCACAGATACGCAGTATTTT. It specifies CASSLLSSGVTDTQYF.